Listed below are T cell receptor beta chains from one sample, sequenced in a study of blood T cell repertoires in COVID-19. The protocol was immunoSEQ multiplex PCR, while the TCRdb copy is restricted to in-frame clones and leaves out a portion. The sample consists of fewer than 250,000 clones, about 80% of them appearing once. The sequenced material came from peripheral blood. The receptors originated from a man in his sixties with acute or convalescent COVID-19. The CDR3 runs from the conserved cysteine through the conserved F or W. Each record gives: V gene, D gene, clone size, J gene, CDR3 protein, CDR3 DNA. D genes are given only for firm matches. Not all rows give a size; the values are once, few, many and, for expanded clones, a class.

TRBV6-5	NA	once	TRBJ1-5	CASGHGESNQPQHF	TGTGCCAGCGGGCACGGCGAAAGCAATCAGCCCCAGCATTTT
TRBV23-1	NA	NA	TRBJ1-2	CASSQSRSSNYGYTF	TGCGCCAGCAGTCAATCCAGGTCCAGTAACTATGGCTACACCTTC
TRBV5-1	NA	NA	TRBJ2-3	CASFGDTRDTQYF	TGCGCCAGCTTTGGGGACACCAGAGATACGCAGTATTTT
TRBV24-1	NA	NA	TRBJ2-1	CATSTRTASSYNEQFF	TGTGCCACCAGCACAAGGACAGCGAGCTCCTACAATGAGCAGTTCTTC
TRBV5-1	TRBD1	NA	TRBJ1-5	CASSPGQGGNQPQHF	TGCGCCAGCAGTCCTGGACAGGGGGGAAATCAGCCCCAGCATTTT
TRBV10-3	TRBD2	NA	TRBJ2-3	CAISESRGTSAVTDTQYF	TGTGCCATCAGTGAAAGTAGGGGGACTAGCGCAGTTACAGATACGCAGTATTTT
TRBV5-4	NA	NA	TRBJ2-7	CASSSPSDNYEQYF	TGTGCCAGCAGCTCGCCAAGTGACAACTACGAGCAGTACTTC
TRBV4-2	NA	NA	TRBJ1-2	CASSQDLAGNGYTF	TGTGCCAGCAGCCAAGATCTGGCCGGGAATGGCTACACCTTC
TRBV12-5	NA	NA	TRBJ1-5	CASGPDRNNQPQHF	TGTGCTAGTGGCCCTGACAGAAACAATCAGCCCCAGCATTTT
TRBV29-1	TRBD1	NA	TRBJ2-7	CSVGQGARYEQYF	TGCAGCGTTGGGCAGGGGGCTCGGTACGAGCAGTACTTC
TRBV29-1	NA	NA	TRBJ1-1	CSVLGAGRAEAFF	TGCAGCGTTTTAGGGGCTGGGAGGGCTGAAGCTTTCTTT